The clone carrying this T cell receptor (beta chain) has just a few counts. The data were taken from a study of blood T cell repertoires in COVID-19. The overall study: Material from acute and convalescent COVID-19 was sourced from the United States, Italy and Spain. Sample material is recorded as cDNA or gDNA derived from T cells, B-cell-depleted T cells, or PBMCs.

The V end was cut by 5 bases, the J end by 0 bases, with 14 bases between. Germline CDR1 is GTSNPN and CDR2 is SVGIG (reference sequence). This CDR3 has 16 amino acids. Under the authors' procedure: Scientists estimated how many nucleated cells there were by amplifying reference gene primers. Data came from immunoSEQ multiplex PCR; TCRdb stores just in-frame clones and leaves some out. V, J and clone size were drawn from that table, and D and trimming were deduced from the DNA. In the table there are about 140,000 clones, approximately 86% of which are singletons. Sequencing was done on a sample of peripheral blood. The clonotype originates from a woman aged 60-75 years with acute or convalescent COVID-19. V gene TRBV30 combines with J gene TRBJ1-6; the D is unclear. CDR3 sequence (DNA): TGTGCCTGGGCGGGTTACGCTGGCTCCTATAATTCACCCCTCCACTTT. It translates to CAWAGYAGSYNSPLHF.